A single sample is the source of the 11 T cell receptor beta chains below, sequenced in a study of T-cell memory formation after mild COVID-19. MiXCR, run by TCRdb on the 5' RACE reads, gives a single entry per CDR3 protein. This sample has 84,000 or so distinct CDR3 sequences, with over 11% found just once. Material for sequencing was PBMCs or a T cell subset sorted from them (not recorded which). All receptors derive from an adult woman who had mild COVID-19 (a few samples of this study predate the infection). Cell type and time point are not known.

This chain uses TRBV5-6 with TRBJ2-1, with TRBD1 identical over 9 bases. With V trimmed by 4 bases and J by 4 bases, 3 bases remained unmatched. The CDR3 spans 14 residues. Germline V gene data show CDR1 as SGHDT and CDR2 as YYEEEE. The CDR3 sequence is CASSHGTGYNEQFF. The CDR3 nucleotides are TGTGCCAGCAGCCACGGGACAGGGTACAATGAGCAGTTCTTC.

This clonotype was seen repeatedly, ten times or more. This sequence joins TRBV20-1 and TRBJ2-7, with a possible D match to TRBD1 (5 bases). The CDR3 covers 12 residues. V was pared by 8 bases and J by 1 base, with 12 bases between. Germline V CDR1 and CDR2: DFQATT, SNEGSKA (reference sequence). The CDR3, as DNA: TGCAGTATCGAAGGGGCATCCTACGAGCAGTACTTC. As protein: CSIEGASYEQYF.

V usage is TRBV29-1 and J usage is TRBJ2-3; 8 positions agree with TRBD1. The CDR3 is 15 amino acids. Germline-derived CDR1 and CDR2 are SQVTM and ANQGSEA. The V and J ends lost 7 bases and 0 bases, in that order; junction bases with no gene match: 9. The CDR3 DNA sequence: TGCAGCGCTGGCAGAGGACAGGGAAGCACAGATACGCAGTATTTT. This sequence encodes CSAGRGQGSTDTQYF.

This clonotype has only a few counts. The chain uses TRBV12-3 or TRBV12-4 and TRBJ2-7, with TRBD2 as a possible D gene (6 bases). Trimming shortened V by 6 bases and J by 1 base, and 10 bases separated the two germline ends. The CDR3 spans 13 residues. This chain's CDR3 is CASSWGDSYEQYF. The CDR3 bases are TGTGCCAGCAGCTGGGGGGATTCCTACGAGCAGTACTTC.

This clonotype was seen ten or more times. The chain employs TRBV30 and TRBJ2-7, with 11 bases lining up with TRBD1. Germline V CDR1 and CDR2: GTSNPN, SVGIG (reference sequence). The V and J ends lost 1 base and 6 bases, in that order; junction bases with no gene match: 2. The CDR3 is 13 amino acids. CDR3 amino acids: CAWSGGTGGEQYF. The CDR3, as DNA: TGTGCCTGGAGTGGCGGGACAGGGGGCGAGCAGTACTTC. Full variable domain (outside the CDR3, taken from reference TRBV30 and TRBJ2-7): SQTIHQWPATLVQPVGSPLSLECTVEGTSNPNLYWYRQAAGRGLQLLFYSVGIGQISSEVPQNLSASRPQDRQFILSSKKLLLSDSGFYLCAWSGGTGGEQYFGPGTRLTVT.

This clonotype was detected only a few times. The CDR3 bases are TGTGCCAGCAGCGTAGGACCCGTCTCCTACGAGCAGTACTTC. Amino acids: CASSVGPVSYEQYF. The V and J genes are TRBV9 and TRBJ2-7, with no clear D. Trimming took 0 bases from V and 0 from J, leaving 7 bases between them. The V gene's germline CDR1 is SGDLS and CDR2 YYNGEE. This CDR3 comprises 14 residues.

The chain employs TRBV6-5 and TRBJ2-4, with 7 bases lining up with TRBD2. This CDR3 has 16 residues. Germline V gene lookup returns CDR1 MNHEY and CDR2 SVGAGI. V gave up 3 bases and J gave up 2 bases; unmatched junction bases: 7. The CDR3 here is CASSYKPGGTKNIQYF. The CDR3 coding sequence is TGTGCCAGCAGTTATAAACCGGGGGGAACCAAAAACATTCAGTACTTC.

This clonotype was counted at least ten times. The genes are TRBV5-1 and TRBJ2-7; 11 bases are a match to TRBD1. The CDR3 contains 16 residues. Trimming cost V 2 bases and J 1 base; bases outside gene matches: 5. Germline CDR1 is SGHRS and CDR2 is YFSETQ. Written as DNA, the CDR3 is TGCGCCAGCAGCTTCTCCGGGACAGGGGGTTCCTACGAGCAGTACTTC. The encoded protein is CASSFSGTGGSYEQYF.

A few counts support this clonotype. V gene TRBV6-4 combines with J gene TRBJ1-4, with D possibly being TRBD1 (5 bases). This CDR3 is built from 14 residues. The V end was cut by 5 bases, the J end by 8 bases, with 15 bases between. Germline V gene data show CDR1 as MRHNA and CDR2 as SNTAGT. This CDR3 reads CASSSGTQGEKLFF. DNA for the CDR3: TGTGCCAGCAGTTCGGGGACCCAGGGAGAAAAACTGTTTTTT.

This clonotype appeared a few times. The chain has TRBV6-6 and TRBJ2-2; D not resolved. Per the germline V gene, CDR1 is MNHNY and CDR2 is SVGAGI (reference sequence). Trimming removed 3 bases from V and 10 bases from J, with 6 bases in between. There are 11 residues in the CDR3. This CDR3 is CASSYVEELFF. CDR3 nucleotide sequence: TGTGCCAGCAGTTATGTTGAGGAGCTGTTTTTT.

Many counts were recorded for this clonotype. The chain uses TRBV5-1 and TRBJ2-7; TRBD1 matches at 8 bases. CDR1 SGHRS and CDR2 YFSETQ come from the germline V gene. With 4 bases clipped from V and 0 bases from J, the junction kept 3 bases outside the gene matches. CDR3 length: 14 amino acids. The CDR3 loop reads CASSPGQDSYEQYF. The CDR3 nucleotides read TGCGCCAGCAGCCCGGGACAGGACTCCTACGAGCAGTACTTC.